This is a list of T cell receptor beta chains from one sample in a study of spatial heterogeneity in lung cancer. TCRdb re-called the 5' RACE reads with MiXCR, one entry per CDR3 protein. The sample yields a few thousand distinct CDR3 sequences, 15% seen once. The sample in question was lung tumor tissue, obtained at surgery. Every receptor here comes from a female donor with early-stage non-small cell lung cancer. Both conserved end residues are part of each CDR3. D genes are given only for firm matches. Only some rows state a clone size, as once, few, many or a class for expanded clones.

J,size,V,D,CDR3,DNA
TRBJ2-7,medium-sized,TRBV27,.,CASSGQGSSYEQYF,TGTGCCAGCAGTGGTCAGGGGAGCTCCTACGAGCAGTACTTC
TRBJ1-4,medium-sized,TRBV3-1,.,CASRAWGTAQNNEKLFF,TGTGCCAGCAGAGCCTGGGGGACGGCGCAGAATAATGAAAAACTGTTTTTT
TRBJ2-5,many,TRBV20-1,.,CSAPGLLRGGLQTQYF,TGCAGTGCCCCAGGGCTCCTTCGGGGTGGTTTGCAGACCCAGTACTTC
TRBJ2-5,many,TRBV7-7,.,CASSRTLQETQYF,TGTGCTAGCAGCCGGACCCTGCAAGAGACCCAGTACTTC
TRBJ1-5,many,TRBV6-1,.,CASSVRSNPPQPQHF,TGTGCCAGCAGCGTTCGTTCAAATCCCCCTCAGCCCCAGCATTTT
TRBJ1-1,.,TRBV29-1,.,CSAQVTEAFF,TGCAGCGCCCAAGTGACTGAAGCTTTCTTT
TRBJ2-5,medium-sized,TRBV5-4,.,CASSLGFETQYF,TGTGCCAGCAGCTTGGGTTTCGAGACCCAGTACTTC
TRBJ1-4,many,TRBV12-3/TRBV12-4,.,CASSPGGTANEKLFF,TGTGCCAGCAGTCCGGGGGGAACAGCTAATGAAAAACTGTTTTTT
TRBJ1-2,medium-sized,TRBV6-5,TRBD1,CASSKPGTGNYGYTF,TGTGCCAGCAGTAAACCCGGGACAGGGAACTATGGCTACACCTTC
TRBJ1-6,large,TRBV11-2,TRBD1,CASGGTGRYSPLHF,TGTGCCAGCGGAGGGACAGGTCGATATTCACCCCTCCACTTT
TRBJ2-5,.,TRBV18,TRBD1,CASSLTGGLSETQYF,TGTGCCAGCTCACTGACAGGGGGCCTGTCAGAGACCCAGTACTTC
TRBJ2-2,medium-sized,TRBV20-1,.,CSASPLIGRGGTGELFF,TGCAGTGCTAGTCCCCTCATCGGACGTGGGGGGACCGGGGAGCTGTTTTTT
TRBJ2-2,few,TRBV30,.,CAWSHETTGELFF,TGTGCCTGGAGCCATGAAACAACCGGGGAGCTGTTTTTT
TRBJ2-3,medium-sized,TRBV10-3,TRBD1,CAIGTGSGDTQYF,TGTGCCATCGGGACAGGGTCCGGAGATACGCAGTATTTT
TRBJ2-1,medium-sized,TRBV6-5,.,CASTKDARRNEQFF,TGTGCCAGCACCAAGGATGCTAGGCGGAATGAGCAGTTCTTC
TRBJ1-3,medium-sized,TRBV12-3/TRBV12-4,TRBD1,CASSWGQGPNSGNTIYF,TGTGCCAGCAGTTGGGGACAGGGTCCCAACTCTGGAAACACCATATATTTT
TRBJ1-2,large,TRBV5-1,.,CASSTGPIVRYGYTF,TGCGCCAGCTCGACAGGACCCATCGTGAGATATGGCTACACCTTC
TRBJ1-2,medium-sized,TRBV5-5,.,CASSPRAAPSYGYTF,TGTGCCAGCAGCCCCCGGGCAGCCCCTTCTTATGGCTACACCTTC
TRBJ2-1,few,TRBV12-3/TRBV12-4,.,CASSLSAGGEQFF,TGTGCCAGCAGTTTGTCGGCAGGCGGAGAGCAGTTCTTC
TRBJ2-7,medium-sized,TRBV18,.,CASSPGPGHQSYEQYF,TGTGCCAGCTCACCGGGCCCGGGACACCAGTCCTACGAGCAGTACTTC
TRBJ2-3,many,TRBV29-1,TRBD1,CSVEGATGVVDTQYF,TGCAGCGTTGAAGGGGCGACAGGGGTTGTGGATACGCAGTATTTT
TRBJ2-1,many,TRBV5-1,TRBD1,CASSSGTEVYNEQFF,TGCGCCAGCAGCTCCGGGACAGAAGTCTACAATGAGCAGTTCTTC
TRBJ2-7,medium-sized,TRBV30,TRBD2,CAWRPPGGHEQYF,TGTGCCTGGAGGCCCCCGGGGGGGCACGAGCAGTACTTC
TRBJ1-4,many,TRBV5-1,.,CASSHGQSNEKLFF,TGCGCCAGCAGCCACGGACAGTCTAATGAAAAACTGTTTTTT
TRBJ2-3,medium-sized,TRBV7-2,TRBD2,CASSLEAGGLTDTQYF,TGTGCCAGCAGCTTAGAGGCGGGGGGCCTCACAGATACGCAGTATTTT
TRBJ1-2,many,TRBV4-3,TRBD1,CASSQASRGNGYTF,TGCGCCAGCAGCCAAGCTTCCAGGGGGAATGGCTACACCTTC
TRBJ2-7,.,TRBV18,TRBD1,CASSPQGQGVHEQYF,TGTGCCAGCTCACCTCAGGGACAGGGTGTCCACGAGCAGTACTTC
TRBJ1-5,many,TRBV6-5,.,CASSDLINQPQHF,TGTGCCAGCAGTGACTTAATCAATCAGCCCCAGCATTTT
TRBJ1-1,many,TRBV18,.,CASSPPSPPLEAFF,TGTGCCAGCTCACCACCATCACCTCCCCTTGAAGCTTTCTTT
TRBJ1-4,few,TRBV5-1,TRBD1,CASSLRTGGEKLFF,TGCGCCAGCAGCCTTCGGACAGGGGGTGAAAAACTGTTTTTT
TRBJ1-3,many,TRBV9,.,CASSVEGGHIYF,TGTGCCAGCAGCGTAGAAGGAGGGCACATATATTTT
TRBJ1-1,medium-sized,TRBV5-1,.,CASKSSMRLNTEAFF,TGCGCCAGCAAATCGTCCATGAGGTTAAACACTGAAGCTTTCTTT
TRBJ1-1,many,TRBV20-1,.,CSARARGGIMNTEAFF,TGCAGTGCTAGAGCTCGGGGCGGGATCATGAACACTGAAGCTTTCTTT
TRBJ2-2,.,TRBV9,.,CASSPPDGELFF,TGTGCCAGCAGCCCCCCGGATGGGGAGCTGTTTTTT
TRBJ1-1,medium-sized,TRBV7-9,.,CASSLESGSTEAFF,TGTGCCAGCAGCTTAGAGTCGGGGAGCACTGAAGCTTTCTTT
TRBJ2-3,hyperexpanded,TRBV7-3,TRBD2,CASSSGLATDTQYF,TGTGCCAGCAGCTCGGGACTAGCGACAGATACGCAGTATTTT
TRBJ2-5,medium-sized,TRBV7-8,TRBD1,CASSPGQGKVWETQYF,TGTGCCAGCAGCCCAGGACAGGGGAAAGTTTGGGAGACCCAGTACTTC
TRBJ2-7,.,TRBV13,TRBD1,CASSLRPGQEHYEQYF,TGTGCCAGCAGCTTACGCCCGGGACAGGAGCACTACGAGCAGTACTTC
TRBJ1-4,many,TRBV12-3/TRBV12-4,.,CASSFWGAEKLFF,TGTGCCAGCAGTTTCTGGGGTGCTGAAAAACTGTTTTTT
TRBJ2-1,medium-sized,TRBV2,TRBD2,CATGPGEGEQFF,TGTGCCACCGGGCCCGGGGAGGGTGAGCAGTTCTTC
TRBJ2-1,many,TRBV27,TRBD1,CASSLAYVRGRGSRNEQFF,TGTGCCAGCAGTTTAGCCTACGTTAGGGGCAGGGGGTCCAGGAATGAGCAGTTCTTC
TRBJ1-1,many,TRBV4-2,.,CASSPEDRYSTEAFF,TGTGCCAGCAGCCCCGAGGATAGGTACAGCACTGAAGCTTTCTTT
TRBJ1-2,many,TRBV11-2,.,CASSFQQALTGGYTF,TGTGCCAGCAGCTTTCAGCAGGCCTTAACAGGGGGCTACACCTTC
TRBJ2-1,.,TRBV24-1,TRBD2,CATSELGLADYNEQFF,TGTGCCACCAGTGAACTCGGACTAGCGGACTACAATGAGCAGTTCTTC
TRBJ2-6,medium-sized,TRBV20-1,.,CSARDRFSGANVLTF,TGCAGTGCTAGGGATCGGTTCTCTGGGGCCAACGTCCTGACTTTC
TRBJ1-5,medium-sized,TRBV19,.,CASSIGDQPQHF,TGTGCCAGTAGTATAGGTGATCAGCCCCAGCATTTT
TRBJ2-5,medium-sized,TRBV7-2,.,CASSLVTIQETQYF,TGTGCCAGCAGCTTAGTTACCATCCAAGAGACCCAGTACTTC
TRBJ2-7,medium-sized,TRBV11-3,TRBD2,CASSLGLADEQYF,TGTGCCAGCAGCTTAGGACTAGCGGACGAGCAGTACTTC
TRBJ2-1,many,TRBV5-1,.,CASSLQDGDNEQFF,TGCGCCAGCAGCTTGCAGGACGGGGACAATGAGCAGTTCTTC
TRBJ2-7,many,TRBV7-2,TRBD2,CASSPKGEGTYEQYF,TGTGCCAGCAGTCCCAAAGGGGAGGGGACCTACGAGCAGTACTTC
TRBJ2-5,medium-sized,TRBV28,TRBD2,CASNTRASGAIKETQYF,TGTGCCAGCAACACTAGGGCTAGCGGGGCAATTAAAGAGACCCAGTACTTC
TRBJ2-7,many,TRBV5-1,.,CASSPRGGGLSYEQYF,TGCGCCAGCAGCCCTCGTGGGGGGGGCCTTTCCTACGAGCAGTACTTC
TRBJ1-1,few,TRBV7-9,TRBD1,CASSSRTGWGMNTEAFF,TGTGCCAGCAGCTCAAGGACAGGTTGGGGGATGAACACTGAAGCTTTCTTT
TRBJ2-3,medium-sized,TRBV7-8,.,CASARAADTQYF,TGTGCCAGCGCCCGAGCGGCAGATACGCAGTATTTT